This T cell receptor beta chain was captured by sequencing in a study of T cell responses to AZD1222 COVID-19 vaccine. Libraries were prepared by immunoSEQ multiplex PCR; TCRdb keeps only in-frame clonotypes and omits some of them. The sample includes 95,000 to 150,000 clones, around 84% of them seen just once. V was clipped by 1 base and J by 6 bases, with 12 bases between them. The CDR3 extends over 15 amino acids. Germline V gene lookup returns CDR1 SGHVS and CDR2 FNYEAQ. On this clone: What it recognizes is unknown.

Study findings and constraints: Spike-specific TCR breadth and depth both grew after two AZD1222 doses. There were vaccine-associated CD4 TCRs across spike, dominant at 160-218 and 743-854. The number of AZD1222 recipients seropositive at baseline was only five to seven. Donors were mostly white British, more females; clonal diversity possibly underestimated.

Sequencing used peripheral blood, obtained on day 0 of AZD1222 vaccination. The V call is TRBV7-6, the J call TRBJ2-2; unclear D gene. The receptor comes from an adult in good health. The CDR3 loop reads CASSLERGRAGELFF. The DNA for the CDR3 is TGTGCCAGCAGCTTAGAGAGAGGAAGAGCCGGGGAGCTGTTTTTT.